This TCR beta chain emerged from a study of Graves' ophthalmopathy and Graves' hyperthyroidism. Study-level background: Peripheral blood was gathered at first diagnosis, ahead of any treatment whatsoever. Study-wide points: Most clonotypes expanded in thyroid above 0.001 frequency were present in blood too.

This clonotype was seen many times. Its antigen is unknown. Amplifying from RNA transcripts, the study obtained TCR beta CDR3 regions. First-round RT-PCR with HTBI primers preceded a second-round multiplex PCR. TCRdb reprocessed the multiplex PCR reads via MiXCR and lists one record per CDR3 protein. The sample lists roughly 500,000 distinct CDR3 sequences, over 13% seen once, with around 9.8% in the top ten. Trimming stripped 3 bases from V and 3 bases from J, with 8 bases between. The CDR3 is 13 residues long. Ophthalmopathy donors' eye disease showed moderate-to-severe activity, CAS of at least 3, NOSPECS of at least 4 and duration under 3 months. Each diagnosis was determined on the basis of clinical symptoms, serum thyroxine, TRAb, thyroid ultrasound and orbital computed tomography.

What was sequenced was blood. V gene TRBV12-3 or TRBV12-4 combines with J gene TRBJ2-5; D might be TRBD1 (5 bases). The origin of this receptor is a woman in her 30s with Graves' ophthalmopathy. In nucleotides, the CDR3 is TGTGCCAGCAGTTTTCAGGGTAAAGAGACCCAGTACTTC. It specifies CASSFQGKETQYF.